This T cell receptor (beta chain) came from a study of blood T cell repertoires in COVID-19. For the study at large: The United States, Italy and Spain supplied acute and convalescent COVID-19 samples. T cells, B-cell-depleted T cells, or PBMCs provided the cDNA or gDNA that served as material.

Under the authors' procedure: Nucleated cell number was recorded as an estimate derived from reference gene primer amplification. Profiled with immunoSEQ multiplex PCR; TCRdb holds only in-frame clones, not every one. The D gene and trimming were derived from the DNA, and the V and J assignments and clone size from that table. The sample consists of some 60,000 clones, 80% of them appearing once. This clone showed up just once. The CDR3 has 13 residues. Deletions cut 3 bases from V and 4 bases from J, with 7 bases between. Per germline, CDR1 SGHDN and CDR2 FVKESK. The TCR originated in a man in his fifties or sixties with acute or convalescent COVID-19. The specimen sequenced was peripheral blood. The rearrangement uses TRBV14 and TRBJ1-5; the D gene is possibly TRBD1 (6 bases). The CDR3 loop reads CASSQGANQPQHF. The CDR3 DNA reads as TGTGCCAGCAGCCAGGGGGCTAATCAGCCCCAGCATTTT.